Sequencing of this T cell receptor (beta chain) was carried out in a study of T cell responses to AZD1222 COVID-19 vaccine. Here immunoSEQ multiplex PCR was the method, and the copy in TCRdb shows in-frame clones only, minus some. Of some 140,000 clones in the sample, around four fifths were seen once. The CDR3 is 15 amino acids. Germline V gene lookup returns CDR1 MNHEY and CDR2 SVGAGI. V gave up 7 bases and J gave up 4 bases, with 18 bases separating them. This rearrangement joins TRBV6-5 to TRBJ2-3, with D possibly TRBD1 on 5 matching bases. The input for sequencing was peripheral blood, taken on day 0 of AZD1222 vaccination. The sequence was obtained from an adult in good health. CDR3: CASTMAVQGADTQYF. Written as DNA, the CDR3 is TGTGCCAGCACCATGGCAGTCCAGGGCGCAGATACGCAGTATTTT.